The 2 T cell receptor beta chains below all came from one sample that was sequenced in a study of blood T cell repertoires in COVID-19. TCRdb's table, derived via immunoSEQ multiplex PCR, lists solely in-frame clones and lacks some. The profile shows more than 300,000 clones, about 92% of them singletons. The sequenced sample consisted of PBMCs or T cells enriched from blood (not recorded which). The source of these receptors is a woman aged 25-40 years who had recovered from COVID-19.

The chain joins TRBV27 to TRBJ1-2; D possibly corresponds to TRBD1 (6 bases). CDR1 is MNHEY and CDR2 is SMNVEV in the germline V gene (reference sequence). With 5 bases removed from V and 5 bases from J, the gap between germline ends came to 18 bases. The CDR3 is 15 residues long. As DNA, the CDR3 is TGTGCCAGCAGTACATCGGACAGTCTGGCGTATGGCTACACCTTC. This sequence encodes CASSTSDSLAYGYTF.

The chain carries TRBV15 and TRBJ1-3; D is uncertain. CDR1 is LNHNV, CDR2 YYDKDF, per germline (reference sequence). The CDR3 contains 13 residues. V was trimmed by 6 bases and J by 0 bases, leaving 6 bases between them. CDR3 in DNA: TGTGCCACCAGGCCTAGCTCTGGAAACACCATATATTTT. As protein: CATRPSSGNTIYF.